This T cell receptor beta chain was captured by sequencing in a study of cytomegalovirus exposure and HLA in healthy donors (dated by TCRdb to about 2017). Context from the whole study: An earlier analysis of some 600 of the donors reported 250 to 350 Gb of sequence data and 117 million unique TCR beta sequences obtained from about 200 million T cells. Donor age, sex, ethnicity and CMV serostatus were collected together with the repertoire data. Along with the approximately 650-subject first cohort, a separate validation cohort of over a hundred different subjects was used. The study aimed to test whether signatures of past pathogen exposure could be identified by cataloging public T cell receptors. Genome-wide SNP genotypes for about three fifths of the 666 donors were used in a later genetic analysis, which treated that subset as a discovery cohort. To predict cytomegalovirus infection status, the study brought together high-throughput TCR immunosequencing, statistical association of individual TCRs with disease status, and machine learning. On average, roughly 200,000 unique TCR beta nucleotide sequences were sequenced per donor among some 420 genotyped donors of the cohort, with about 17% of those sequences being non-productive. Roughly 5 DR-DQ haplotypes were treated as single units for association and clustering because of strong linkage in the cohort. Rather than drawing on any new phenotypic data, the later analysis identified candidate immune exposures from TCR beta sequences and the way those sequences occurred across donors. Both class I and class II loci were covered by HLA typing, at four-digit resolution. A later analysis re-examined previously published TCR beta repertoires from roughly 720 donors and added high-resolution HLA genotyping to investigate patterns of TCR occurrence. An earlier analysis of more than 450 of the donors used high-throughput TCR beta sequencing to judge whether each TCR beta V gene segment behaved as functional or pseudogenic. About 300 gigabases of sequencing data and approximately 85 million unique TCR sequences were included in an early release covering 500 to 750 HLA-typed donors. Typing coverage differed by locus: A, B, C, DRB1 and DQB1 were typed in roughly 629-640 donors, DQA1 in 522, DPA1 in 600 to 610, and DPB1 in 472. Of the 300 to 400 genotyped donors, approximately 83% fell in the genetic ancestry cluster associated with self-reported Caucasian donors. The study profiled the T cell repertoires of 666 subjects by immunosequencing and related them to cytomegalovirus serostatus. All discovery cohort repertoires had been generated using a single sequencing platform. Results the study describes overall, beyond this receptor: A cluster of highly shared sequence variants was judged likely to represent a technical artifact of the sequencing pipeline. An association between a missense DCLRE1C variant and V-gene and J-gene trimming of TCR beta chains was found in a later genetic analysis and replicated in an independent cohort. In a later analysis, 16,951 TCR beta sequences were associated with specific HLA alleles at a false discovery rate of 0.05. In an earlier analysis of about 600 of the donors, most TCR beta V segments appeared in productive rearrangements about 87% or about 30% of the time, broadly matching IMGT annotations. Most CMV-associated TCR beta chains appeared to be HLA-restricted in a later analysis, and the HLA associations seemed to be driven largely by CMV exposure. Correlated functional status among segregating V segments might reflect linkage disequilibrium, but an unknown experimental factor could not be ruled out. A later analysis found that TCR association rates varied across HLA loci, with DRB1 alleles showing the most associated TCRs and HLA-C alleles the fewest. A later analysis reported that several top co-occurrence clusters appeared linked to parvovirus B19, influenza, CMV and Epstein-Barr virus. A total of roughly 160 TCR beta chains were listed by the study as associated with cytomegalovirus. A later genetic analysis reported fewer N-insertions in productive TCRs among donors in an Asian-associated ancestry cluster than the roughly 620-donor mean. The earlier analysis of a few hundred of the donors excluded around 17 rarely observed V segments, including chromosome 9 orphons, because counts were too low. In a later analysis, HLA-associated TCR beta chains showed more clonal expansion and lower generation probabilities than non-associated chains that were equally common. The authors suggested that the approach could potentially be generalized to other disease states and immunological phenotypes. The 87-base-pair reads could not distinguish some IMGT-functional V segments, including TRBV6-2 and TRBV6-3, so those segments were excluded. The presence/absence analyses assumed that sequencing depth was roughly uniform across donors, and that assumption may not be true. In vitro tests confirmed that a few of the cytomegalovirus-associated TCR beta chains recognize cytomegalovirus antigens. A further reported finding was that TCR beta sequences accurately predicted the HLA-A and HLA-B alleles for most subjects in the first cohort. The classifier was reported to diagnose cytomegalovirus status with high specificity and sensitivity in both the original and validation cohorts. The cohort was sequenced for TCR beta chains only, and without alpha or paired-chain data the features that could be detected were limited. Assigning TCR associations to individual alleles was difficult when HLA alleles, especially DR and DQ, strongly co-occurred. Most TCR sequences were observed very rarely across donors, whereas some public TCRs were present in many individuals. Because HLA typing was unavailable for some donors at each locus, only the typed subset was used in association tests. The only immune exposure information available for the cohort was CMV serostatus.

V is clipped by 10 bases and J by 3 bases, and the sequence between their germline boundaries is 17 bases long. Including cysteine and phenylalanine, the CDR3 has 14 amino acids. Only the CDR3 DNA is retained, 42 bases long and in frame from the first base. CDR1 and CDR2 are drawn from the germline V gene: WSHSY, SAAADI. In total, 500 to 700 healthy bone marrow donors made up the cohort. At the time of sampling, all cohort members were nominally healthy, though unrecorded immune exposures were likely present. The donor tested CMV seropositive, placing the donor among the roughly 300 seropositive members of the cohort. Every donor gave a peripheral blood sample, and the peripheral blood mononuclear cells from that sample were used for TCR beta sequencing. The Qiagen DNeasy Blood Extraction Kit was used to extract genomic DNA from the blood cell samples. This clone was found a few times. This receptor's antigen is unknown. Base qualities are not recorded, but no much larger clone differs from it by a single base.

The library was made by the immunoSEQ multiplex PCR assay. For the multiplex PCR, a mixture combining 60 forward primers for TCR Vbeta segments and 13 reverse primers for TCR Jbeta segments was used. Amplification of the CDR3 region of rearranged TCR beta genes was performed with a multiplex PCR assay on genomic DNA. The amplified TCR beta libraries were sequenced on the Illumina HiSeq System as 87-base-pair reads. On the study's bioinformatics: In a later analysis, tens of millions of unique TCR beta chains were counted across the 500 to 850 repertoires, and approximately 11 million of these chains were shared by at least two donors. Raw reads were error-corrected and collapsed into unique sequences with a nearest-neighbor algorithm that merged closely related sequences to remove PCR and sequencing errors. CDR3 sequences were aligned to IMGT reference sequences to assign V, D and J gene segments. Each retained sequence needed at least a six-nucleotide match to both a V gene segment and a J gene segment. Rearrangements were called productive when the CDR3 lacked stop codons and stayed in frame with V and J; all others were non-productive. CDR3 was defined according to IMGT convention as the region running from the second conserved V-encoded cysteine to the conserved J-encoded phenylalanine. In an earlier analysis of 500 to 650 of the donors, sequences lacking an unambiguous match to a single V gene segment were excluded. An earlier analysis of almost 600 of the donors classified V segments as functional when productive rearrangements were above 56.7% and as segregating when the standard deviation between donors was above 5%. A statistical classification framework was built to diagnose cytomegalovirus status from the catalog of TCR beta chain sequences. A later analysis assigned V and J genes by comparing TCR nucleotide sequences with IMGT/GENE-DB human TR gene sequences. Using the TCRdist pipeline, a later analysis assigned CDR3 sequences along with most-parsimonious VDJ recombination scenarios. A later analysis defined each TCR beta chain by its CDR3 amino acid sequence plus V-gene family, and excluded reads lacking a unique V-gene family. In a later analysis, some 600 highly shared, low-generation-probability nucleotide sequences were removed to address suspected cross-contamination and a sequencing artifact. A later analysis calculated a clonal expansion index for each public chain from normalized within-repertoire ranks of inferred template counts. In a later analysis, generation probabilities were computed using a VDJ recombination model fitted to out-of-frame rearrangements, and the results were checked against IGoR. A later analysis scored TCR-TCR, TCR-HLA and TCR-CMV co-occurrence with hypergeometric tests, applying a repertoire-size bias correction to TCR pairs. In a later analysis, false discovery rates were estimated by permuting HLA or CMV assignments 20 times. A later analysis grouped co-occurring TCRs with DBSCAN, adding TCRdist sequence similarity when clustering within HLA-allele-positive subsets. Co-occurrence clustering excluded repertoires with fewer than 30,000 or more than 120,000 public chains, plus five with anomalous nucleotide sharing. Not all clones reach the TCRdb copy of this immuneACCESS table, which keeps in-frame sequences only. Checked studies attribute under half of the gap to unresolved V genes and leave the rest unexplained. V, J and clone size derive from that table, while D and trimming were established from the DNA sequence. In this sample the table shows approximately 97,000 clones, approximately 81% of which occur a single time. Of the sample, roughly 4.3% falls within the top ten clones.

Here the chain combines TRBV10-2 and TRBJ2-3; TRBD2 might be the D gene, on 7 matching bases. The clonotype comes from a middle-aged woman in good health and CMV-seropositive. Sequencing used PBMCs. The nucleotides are TGCGCCATAAAAAGGGGGAGGGAAACAGATACGCAGTATTTT. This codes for CAIKRGRETDTQYF.